The TCR beta chain under discussion was sequenced for a study of regulatory T cells in long-lasting Graves disease. Study background: Persistent cases took antithyroid drugs over 5 years and stayed TSH receptor antibody positive. Study outcomes and limitations: Persistent Graves' patients had lower TCR diversity than newly diagnosed ones.

There are many counts of this clonotype. Its antigen is unidentified. Construction of TCR beta libraries relied on iRepertoire HTBI primers and on Arm-PCR targeting CDR3 regions. A single record per CDR3 protein comes from TCRdb applying MiXCR to the multiplex PCR reads. The table records about 470,000 distinct CDR3 sequences, roughly 21% of them present only once. Sample time point: persistent/refractory GD, antithyroid drugs over 5 years with positive TRAb. There was RNA extracted from PBMCs, and the TCR library was made from it. Collection of peripheral blood (roughly 9 milliliters) was done using EDTA tubes. This receptor was obtained from a female donor with Graves disease. Sequences were derived from peripheral blood mononuclear cells (PBMCs), sampled when the disease was refractory, from a patient treated with antithyroid drugs.

Written as DNA, the CDR3 is TGCGCCAGCAGCTTGGTTGGTTCCGAAGCTTTCTTT. Translating it yields CASSLVGSEAFF. The rearrangement uses TRBV5-1 and TRBJ1-1, with no clear D. The CDR3 is 12 amino acids. CDR1 is SGHRS, CDR2 YFSETQ, per germline. The V end lost 0 bases, the J end lost 8 bases, and 8 bases lay between the germline ends.